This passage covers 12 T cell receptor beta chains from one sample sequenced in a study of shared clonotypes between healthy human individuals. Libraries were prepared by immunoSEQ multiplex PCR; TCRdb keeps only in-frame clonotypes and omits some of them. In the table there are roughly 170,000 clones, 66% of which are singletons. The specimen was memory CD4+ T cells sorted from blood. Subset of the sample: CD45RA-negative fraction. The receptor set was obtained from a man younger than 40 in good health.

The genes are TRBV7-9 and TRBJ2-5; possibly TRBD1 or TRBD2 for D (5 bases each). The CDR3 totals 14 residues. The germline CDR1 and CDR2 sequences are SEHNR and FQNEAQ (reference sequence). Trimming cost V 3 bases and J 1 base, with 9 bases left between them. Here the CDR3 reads CASSFSGAQETQYF. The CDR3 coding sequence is TGTGCCAGCAGCTTTTCCGGGGCCCAAGAGACCCAGTACTTC. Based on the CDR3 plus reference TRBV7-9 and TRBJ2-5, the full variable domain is DTGVSQNPRHKITKRGQNVTFRCDPISEHNRLYWYRQTLGQGPEFLTYFQNEAQLEKSRLLSDRFSAERPKGSFSTLEIQRTEQGDSAMYLCASSFSGAQETQYFGPGTRLLVL.

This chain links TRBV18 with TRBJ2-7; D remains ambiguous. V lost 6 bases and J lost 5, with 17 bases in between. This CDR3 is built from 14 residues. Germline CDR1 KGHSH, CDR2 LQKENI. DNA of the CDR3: TGTGCCAGCTCCCTGGGTAACCTGGTCCACGAGCAGTACTTC. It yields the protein CASSLGNLVHEQYF. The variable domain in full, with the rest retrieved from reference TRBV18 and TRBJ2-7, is NAGVMQNPRHLVRRRGQEARLRCSPMKGHSHVYWYRQLPEEGLKFMVYLQKENIIDESGMPKERFSAEFPKEGPSILRIQQVVRGDSAAYFCASSLGNLVHEQYFGPGTRLTVT.

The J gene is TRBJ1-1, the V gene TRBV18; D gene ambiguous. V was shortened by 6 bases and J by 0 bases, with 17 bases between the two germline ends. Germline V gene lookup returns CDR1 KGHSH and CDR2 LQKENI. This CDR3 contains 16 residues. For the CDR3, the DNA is TGTGCCAGCTCGCCCAGACCTCCCACAGTGAACACTGAAGCTTTCTTT. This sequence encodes CASSPRPPTVNTEAFF.

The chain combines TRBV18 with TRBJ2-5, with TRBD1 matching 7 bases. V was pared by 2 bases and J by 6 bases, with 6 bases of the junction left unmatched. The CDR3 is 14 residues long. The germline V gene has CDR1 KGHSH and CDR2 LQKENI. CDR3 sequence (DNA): TGTGCCAGCTCACCATCGGGACAGACACAGACCCAGTACTTC. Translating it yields CASSPSGQTQTQYF.

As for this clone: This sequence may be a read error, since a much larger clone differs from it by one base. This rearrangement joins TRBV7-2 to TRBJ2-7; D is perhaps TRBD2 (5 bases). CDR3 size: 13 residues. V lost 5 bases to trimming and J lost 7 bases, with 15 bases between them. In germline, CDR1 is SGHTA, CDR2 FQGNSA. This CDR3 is CASSLGVRGEQYF. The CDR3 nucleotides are TGTGCCAGCAGCCTCGGGGTGCGAGGGGAGCAGTACTTC.

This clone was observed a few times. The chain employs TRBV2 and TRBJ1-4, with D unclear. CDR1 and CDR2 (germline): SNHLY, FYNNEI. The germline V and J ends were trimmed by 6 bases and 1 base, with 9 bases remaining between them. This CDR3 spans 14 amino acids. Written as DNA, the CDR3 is TGTGCCAGCAGGGAGACGGGAACTAATGAAAAACTGTTTTTT. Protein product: CASRETGTNEKLFF.

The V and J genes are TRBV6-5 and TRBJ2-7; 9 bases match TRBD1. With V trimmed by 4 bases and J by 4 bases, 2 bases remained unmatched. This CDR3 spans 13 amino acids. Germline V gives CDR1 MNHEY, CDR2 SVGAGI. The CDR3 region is CASSLDRGYEQYF. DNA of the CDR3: TGTGCCAGCAGTTTGGACAGGGGTTACGAGCAGTACTTC.

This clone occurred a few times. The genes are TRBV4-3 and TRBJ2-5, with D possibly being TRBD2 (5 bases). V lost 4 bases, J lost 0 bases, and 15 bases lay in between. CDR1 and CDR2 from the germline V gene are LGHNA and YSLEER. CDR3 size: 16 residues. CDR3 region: CASSLDYTSYQETQYF. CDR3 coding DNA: TGCGCCAGCAGCCTAGACTACACTTCGTACCAAGAGACCCAGTACTTC.

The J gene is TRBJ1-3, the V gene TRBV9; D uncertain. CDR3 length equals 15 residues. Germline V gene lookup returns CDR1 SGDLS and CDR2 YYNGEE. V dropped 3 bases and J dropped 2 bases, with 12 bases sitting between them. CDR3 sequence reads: CASSAQSGTGNTIYF. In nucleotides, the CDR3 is TGTGCCAGCAGCGCCCAGAGCGGAACTGGAAACACCATATATTTT. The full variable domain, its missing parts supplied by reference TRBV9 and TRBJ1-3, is DSGVTQTPKHLITATGQRVTLRCSPRSGDLSVYWYQQSLDQGLQFLIQYYNGEERAKGNILERFSAQQFPDLHSELNLSSLELGDSALYFCASSAQSGTGNTIYFGEGSWLTVV.

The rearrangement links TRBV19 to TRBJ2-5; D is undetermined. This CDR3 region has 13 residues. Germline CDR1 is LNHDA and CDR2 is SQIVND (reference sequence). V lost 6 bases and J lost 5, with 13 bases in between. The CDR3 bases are TGTGCCAGTAGCAACGGCAACCGGGAGACCCAGTACTTC. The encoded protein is CASSNGNRETQYF.

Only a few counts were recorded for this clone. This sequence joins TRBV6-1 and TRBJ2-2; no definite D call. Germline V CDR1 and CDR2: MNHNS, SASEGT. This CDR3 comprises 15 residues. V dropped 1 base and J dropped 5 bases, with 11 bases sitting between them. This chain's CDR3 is CASSEVVAGTGELFF. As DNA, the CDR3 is TGTGCCAGCAGTGAAGTAGTAGCTGGTACCGGGGAGCTGTTTTTT.

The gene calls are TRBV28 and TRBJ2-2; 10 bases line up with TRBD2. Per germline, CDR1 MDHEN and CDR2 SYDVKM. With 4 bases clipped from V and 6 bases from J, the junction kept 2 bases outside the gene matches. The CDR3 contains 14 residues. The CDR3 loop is CASSSSGRAGELFF. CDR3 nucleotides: TGTGCCAGCAGTTCGAGCGGGAGGGCCGGGGAGCTGTTTTTT.